These 17 T cell receptor beta chains originate from one sample sequenced in a study of blood T cell repertoires in COVID-19. Generated by immunoSEQ multiplex PCR, the TCRdb table keeps only in-frame clones and is missing some. Of roughly 250,000 clones in the sample, more than 70% are singletons; the top ten hold 2% to 2.5%. The specimen sequenced was PBMCs or T cells enriched from blood (not recorded which). The receptors were sampled from a woman aged 50 to 60 who had recovered from COVID-19.

This rearrangement joins TRBV6-5 to TRBJ1-1; 8 positions match TRBD1. Germline values: CDR1 MNHEY, CDR2 SVGAGI. Losses at the gene ends were 6 bases for V and 9 bases for J; bases not matched to a gene: 12. The CDR3 spans 14 residues. The CDR3 coding sequence is TGTGCCAGCAGGAATACCGGGACAGGAACGAAAGCTTTCTTT. Translation gives CASRNTGTGTKAFF.

The chain has TRBV7-9 and TRBJ1-1, with 7 positions matching TRBD1. Trimming at V came to 8 bases and at J to 2 bases, leaving 14 bases not matched to a gene. This CDR3 region has 16 residues. Germline CDR1 SEHNR, CDR2 FQNEAQ (reference sequence). The DNA for the CDR3 is TGTGCCAGCGGCGAGACAGGGTCGGGGGCAAACACTGAAGCTTTCTTT. This translates into CASGETGSGANTEAFF.

The chain uses TRBV9 and TRBJ1-2; TRBD1 agrees at 12 bases. CDR3 size: 16 residues. V lost 2 bases and J lost 7; bases outside the gene matches: 9. Looked up from germline, CDR1 is SGDLS and CDR2 is YYNGEE. The CDR3: CASSVSGQGAHGGYTF. The CDR3 nucleotides read TGTGCCAGCAGCGTGTCGGGACAGGGGGCGCATGGTGGCTACACCTTC. Full variable domain (remainder filled in from reference TRBV9 and TRBJ1-2): DSGVTQTPKHLITATGQRVTLRCSPRSGDLSVYWYQQSLDQGLQFLIQYYNGEERAKGNILERFSAQQFPDLHSELNLSSLELGDSALYFCASSVSGQGAHGGYTFGSGTRLTVV.

V usage is TRBV6-5 and J usage is TRBJ2-1, with TRBD2 as a possible D gene (5 bases). CDR1 is MNHEY, CDR2 SVGAGI, per germline. This CDR3 is 14 amino acids long. Deletions cut 0 bases from V and 5 bases from J, with 8 bases between. The CDR3 DNA reads TGTGCCAGCAGTTACTCGGGGAGTCACAATGAGCAGTTCTTC. Translating it yields CASSYSGSHNEQFF.

In this sample, this clone turned up once. The chain carries TRBV11-2 and TRBJ2-3, with D tentatively TRBD2 (6 bases). The CDR3 length is 14 residues. V shed 5 bases and J shed 2 bases, with 11 bases lying between them. Germline V gene lookup returns CDR1 SGHAT and CDR2 FQNNGV. CDR3 DNA sequence: TGTGCCAGCAGCCGGGGCGGGACCACAGATACGCAGTATTTT. It encodes CASSRGGTTDTQYF.

The CDR3 reads CAIAGGERLVYEQYF. CDR3 sequence (DNA): TGTGCCATCGCTGGAGGTGAGCGTTTAGTTTACGAGCAGTACTTC. The chain combines TRBV10-3 with TRBJ2-7; possible D gene TRBD2, 5 bases. CDR1 ENHRY and CDR2 SYGVKD come from the germline V gene. The CDR3 is 15 residues long. Between the trimmed V and J ends, which lost 8 bases and 4 bases, there was a span of 21 bases.

V gene TRBV24-1 combines with J gene TRBJ2-2, with a tentative D call TRBD1 (6 bases). CDR3 length: 15 residues. The V end was cut by 5 bases, the J end by 2 bases, with 11 bases between. Per the germline V gene, CDR1 is KGHDR and CDR2 is SFDVKD. CDR3 DNA: TGTGCCACCAGTGCCCTGGGACATAACACCGGGGAGCTGTTTTTT. It is translated as CATSALGHNTGELFF.

The gene calls are TRBV2 and TRBJ2-7; tentatively, D is TRBD1 (5 bases). The CDR3 loop spans 13 amino acids. Trimming removed 7 bases from V and 0 bases from J, with 10 bases in between. Per the germline V gene, CDR1 is SNHLY and CDR2 is FYNNEI. CDR3 protein: CASMRTSSYEQYF. The CDR3 region has the DNA TGTGCCAGCATGAGGACATCCTCCTACGAGCAGTACTTC.

Only one count was recorded for this clone. This rearrangement joins TRBV4-1 to TRBJ2-3; TRBD2 agrees at 11 bases. Germline V lookup: CDR1 MGHRA, CDR2 YSYEKL. With 2 bases clipped from V and 2 bases from J, the junction kept 21 bases outside the gene matches. This CDR3 has 22 amino acids. CDR3 nucleotide sequence: TGCGCCAGCAGCCAAAAGCCAAGGACTAGCGGGCGCGCATCAACAAACACAGATACGCAGTATTTT. The encoded protein is CASSQKPRTSGRASTNTDTQYF.

This clone was detected a few times. The chain carries TRBV18 and TRBJ2-2, with 11 bases that match TRBD2. CDR3 length: 18 amino acids. V was pared by 1 base and J by 0 bases, with 4 bases of the junction left unmatched. Germline-derived CDR1 and CDR2 are KGHSH and LQKENI. CDR3 protein: CASSPRNSGRANTGELFF. The CDR3 DNA is TGTGCCAGCTCACCACGGAATAGCGGGAGGGCGAACACCGGGGAGCTGTTTTTT.

The rearrangement uses TRBV5-8 and TRBJ1-5; 9 bases agree with TRBD1. V gave up 2 bases and J gave up 6 bases; unmatched junction bases: 6. Per germline, CDR1 SGHTS and CDR2 YDEGEE. The CDR3 sequence is 15 residues long. The CDR3 DNA is TGTGCCAGCAGCTTAAAAGGGACAGGGACTCAGCCCCAGCATTTT. Translated: CASSLKGTGTQPQHF.

A note on this clone: This same CDR3 is encoded by further DNA sequences in the sample. J is TRBJ1-2 and V is TRBV28, with D perhaps matching TRBD1 (5 bases). Trimming took 6 bases from V and 4 from J, leaving 15 bases between them. The CDR3 contains 14 residues. CDR1 is MDHEN, CDR2 SYDVKM, per germline. The CDR3: CASSLRPGLYGYTF. For the CDR3, the DNA is TGTGCCAGCAGCCTTCGCCCGGGACTCTATGGCTACACCTTC.

The chain uses TRBV4-1 and TRBJ2-7; 9 nucleotides line up with TRBD1. The CDR3 length is 15 residues. Germline V gives CDR1 MGHRA, CDR2 YSYEKL. J was trimmed by 5 bases and V by 1 base; bases with no gene match: 6. The CDR3 DNA reads as TGCGCCAGCAGCCAAGCCCGGGACAGGGTTCACGAGCAGTACTTC. Protein product: CASSQARDRVHEQYF.

In its sample, this clone was seen once. This chain links TRBV7-3 with TRBJ1-1; tentatively, D is TRBD1 (6 bases). Germline CDR1 SGHTA, CDR2 FQGTGA. CDR3 length equals 14 residues. V lost 5 bases and J 1 base, leaving 11 bases between the germline ends. The CDR3 DNA is TGTGCCAGCAGCCGAAAGGGACAGAACACTGAAGCTTTCTTT. Protein: CASSRKGQNTEAFF.

The chain links TRBV28 to TRBJ1-3, with D possibly TRBD1 on 6 matching bases. Deletions cut 6 bases from V and 6 bases from J, with 12 bases between. CDR3 length equals 13 residues. Germline CDR1 and CDR2: MDHEN and SYDVKM. CDR3 coding DNA: TGTGCCAGCAGCAGGGGTCTGTTAAACACCATATATTTT. Translating gives CASSRGLLNTIYF.

The genes are TRBV7-2 and TRBJ1-5; no reliable D call. Germline V CDR1 and CDR2: SGHTA, FQGNSA. Between the trimmed V and J ends, which lost 3 bases and 6 bases, there was a span of 12 bases. This CDR3 has 14 residues. CDR3 protein: CASSFGLAGQPQHF. The CDR3 region has the DNA TGTGCCAGCAGCTTTGGCCTAGCAGGTCAGCCCCAGCATTTT.

The V and J genes are TRBV7-9 and TRBJ1-1; D unclear. The germline V and J ends were trimmed by 1 base and 1 base, with 7 bases remaining between them. The germline CDR1 and CDR2 sequences are SEHNR and FQNEAQ (reference sequence). The CDR3 spans 14 residues. CDR3 sequence: CASSLVEANTEAFF. The CDR3 DNA sequence: TGTGCCAGCAGCTTAGTGGAGGCGAACACTGAAGCTTTCTTT.